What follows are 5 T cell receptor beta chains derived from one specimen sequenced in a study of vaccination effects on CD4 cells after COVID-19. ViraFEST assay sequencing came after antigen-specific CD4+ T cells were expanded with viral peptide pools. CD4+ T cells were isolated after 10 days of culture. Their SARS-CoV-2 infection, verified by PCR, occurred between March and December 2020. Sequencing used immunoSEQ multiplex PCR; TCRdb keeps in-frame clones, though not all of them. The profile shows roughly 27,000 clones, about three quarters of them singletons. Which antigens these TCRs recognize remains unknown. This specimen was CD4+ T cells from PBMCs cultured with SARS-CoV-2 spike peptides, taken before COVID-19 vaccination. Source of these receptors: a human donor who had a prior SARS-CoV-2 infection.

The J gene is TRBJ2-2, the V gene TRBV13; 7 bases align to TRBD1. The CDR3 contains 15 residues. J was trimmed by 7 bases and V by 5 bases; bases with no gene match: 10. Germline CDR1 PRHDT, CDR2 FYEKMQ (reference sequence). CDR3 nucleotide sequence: TGTGCCAGCAGCGATGGACAGGCCCATAGCGGGGAGCTGTTTTTT. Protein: CASSDGQAHSGELFF.

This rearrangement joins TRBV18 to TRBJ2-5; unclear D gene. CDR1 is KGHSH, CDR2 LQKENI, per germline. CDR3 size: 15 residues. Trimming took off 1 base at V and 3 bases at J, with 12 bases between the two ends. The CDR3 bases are TGTGCCAGCTCACCACGAGGCAAATTCAAAGAGACCCAGTACTTC. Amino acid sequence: CASSPRGKFKETQYF.

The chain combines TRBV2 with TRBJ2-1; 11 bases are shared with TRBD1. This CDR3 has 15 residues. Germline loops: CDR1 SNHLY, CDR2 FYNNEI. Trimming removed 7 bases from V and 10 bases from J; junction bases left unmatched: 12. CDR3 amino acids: CASTPFGTGGAEQFF. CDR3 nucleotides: TGTGCCAGCACCCCTTTTGGGACAGGGGGAGCAGAGCAGTTCTTC.

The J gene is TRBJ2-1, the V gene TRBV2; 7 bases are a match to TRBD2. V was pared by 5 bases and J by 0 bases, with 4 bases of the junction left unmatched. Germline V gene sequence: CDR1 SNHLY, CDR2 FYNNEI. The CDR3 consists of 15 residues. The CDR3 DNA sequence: TGTGCCAGCAGTAAACTAGCGAACTCCTACAATGAGCAGTTCTTC. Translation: CASSKLANSYNEQFF.

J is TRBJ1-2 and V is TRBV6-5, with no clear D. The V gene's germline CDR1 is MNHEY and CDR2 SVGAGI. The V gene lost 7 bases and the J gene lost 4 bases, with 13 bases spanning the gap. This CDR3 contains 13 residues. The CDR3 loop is CASILTQPYGYTF. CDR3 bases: TGTGCCAGCATTCTGACACAGCCCTATGGCTACACCTTC.